This T cell receptor beta chain was retrieved from a study of cytomegalovirus exposure and HLA in healthy donors. Notes on the study in general: A later analysis revealed that TCR association rates differed between HLA loci, peaking at DRB1 and bottoming out at HLA-C.

Of note for this clone: Its matching antigen is unknown.

The CDR3 loop spans 14 amino acids. V lost 8 bases, J lost 3 bases, and 7 bases stayed unmatched. CDR1 is SNHLY and CDR2 is FYNNEI in the germline V gene. 13 Jbeta primers and 60 Vbeta primers were used for the PCR. Only in-frame clones appear in the TCRdb table, and some are missing; sequencing was by immunoSEQ multiplex PCR. The sample carries 77,000 or so clones, less than 80% recorded once. V is TRBV2 and J is TRBJ1-5, with 7 bases aligning to TRBD1. The origin of this receptor is a woman between 35 and 50 years old in good health and CMV-seronegative. Sequenced sample: PBMCs. The CDR3 region has the DNA TGTGCCAGCGGAGGGGGCCTTAACAATCAGCCCCAGCATTTT. This encodes CASGGGLNNQPQHF.